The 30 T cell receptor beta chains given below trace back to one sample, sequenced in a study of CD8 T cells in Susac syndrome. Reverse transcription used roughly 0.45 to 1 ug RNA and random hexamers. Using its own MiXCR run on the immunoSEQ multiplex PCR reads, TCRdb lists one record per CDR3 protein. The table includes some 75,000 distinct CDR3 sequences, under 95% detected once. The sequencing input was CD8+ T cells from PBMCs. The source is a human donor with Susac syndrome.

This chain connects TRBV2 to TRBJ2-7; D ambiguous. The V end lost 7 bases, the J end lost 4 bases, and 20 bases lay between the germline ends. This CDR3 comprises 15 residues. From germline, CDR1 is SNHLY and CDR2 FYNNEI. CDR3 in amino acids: CASNQQRTVGYEQYF. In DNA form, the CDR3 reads TGTGCCAGCAATCAACAACGGACGGTGGGGTACGAGCAGTACTTC.

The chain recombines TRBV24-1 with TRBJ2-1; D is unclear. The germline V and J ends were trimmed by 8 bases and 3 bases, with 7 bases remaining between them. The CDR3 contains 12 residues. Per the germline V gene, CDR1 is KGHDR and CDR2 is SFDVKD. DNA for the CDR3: TGTGCCACCAAGGATAGCTACAATGAGCAGTTCTTC. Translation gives CATKDSYNEQFF.

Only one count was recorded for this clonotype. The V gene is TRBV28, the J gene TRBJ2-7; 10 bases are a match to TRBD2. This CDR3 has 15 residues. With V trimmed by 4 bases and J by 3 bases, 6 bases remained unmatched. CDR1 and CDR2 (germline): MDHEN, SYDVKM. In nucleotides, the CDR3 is TGTGCCAGCAGTTCTACGGGACTAGCGATCTACGAGCAGTACTTC. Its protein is CASSSTGLAIYEQYF.

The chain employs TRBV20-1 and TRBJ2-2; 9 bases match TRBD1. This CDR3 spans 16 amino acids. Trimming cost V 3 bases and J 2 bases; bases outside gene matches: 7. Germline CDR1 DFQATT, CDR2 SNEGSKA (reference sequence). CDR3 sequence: CSASLTGQGNTGELFF. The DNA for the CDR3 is TGCAGTGCTAGTCTCACGGGACAGGGCAACACCGGGGAGCTGTTTTTT.

CDR3 nucleotides: TGCGCCAGCAGCTCTGATGACAGGGTCTGGACTGAAGCTTTCTTT. It yields the protein CASSSDDRVWTEAFF. The rearrangement uses TRBV5-1 and TRBJ1-1; 7 bases align to TRBD1. CDR1 and CDR2 (germline): SGHRS, YFSETQ. J gave up 5 bases and V 3 bases, and 10 bases lay outside the gene matches. This CDR3 comprises 15 residues.

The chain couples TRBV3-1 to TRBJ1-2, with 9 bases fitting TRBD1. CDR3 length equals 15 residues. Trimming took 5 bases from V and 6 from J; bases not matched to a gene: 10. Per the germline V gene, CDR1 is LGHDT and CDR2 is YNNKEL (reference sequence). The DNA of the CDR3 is TGTGCCAGCAGCAAGAACAGGGGGCGCTTCGATGGCTACACCTTC. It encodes CASSKNRGRFDGYTF. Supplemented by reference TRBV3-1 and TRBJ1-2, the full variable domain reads DTAVSQTPKYLVTQMGNDKSIKCEQNLGHDTMYWYKQDSKKFLKIMFSYNNKELIINETVPNRFSPKSPDKAHLNLHINSLELGDSAVYFCASSKNRGRFDGYTFGSGTRLTVV.

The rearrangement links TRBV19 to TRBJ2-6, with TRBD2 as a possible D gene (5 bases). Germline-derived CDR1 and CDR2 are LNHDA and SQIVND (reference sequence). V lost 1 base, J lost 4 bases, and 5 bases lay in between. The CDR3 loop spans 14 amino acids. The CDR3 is CASSIAGGANVLTF. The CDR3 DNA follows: TGTGCCAGTAGTATAGCGGGGGGGGCCAACGTCCTGACTTTC.

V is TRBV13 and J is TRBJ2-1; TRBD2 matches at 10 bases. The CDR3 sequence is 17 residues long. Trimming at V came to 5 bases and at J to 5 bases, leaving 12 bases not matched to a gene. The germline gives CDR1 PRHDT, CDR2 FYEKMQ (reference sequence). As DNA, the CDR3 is TGTGCCAGCAGCCGCCCGATAGGACTAGCGGTGAACAATGAGCAGTTCTTC. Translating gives CASSRPIGLAVNNEQFF.

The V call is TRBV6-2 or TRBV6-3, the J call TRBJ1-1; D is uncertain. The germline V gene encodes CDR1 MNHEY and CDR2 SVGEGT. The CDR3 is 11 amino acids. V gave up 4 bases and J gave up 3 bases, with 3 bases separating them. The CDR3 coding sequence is TGTGCCAGCAGTTCTCACACTGAAGCTTTCTTT. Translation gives CASSSHTEAFF.

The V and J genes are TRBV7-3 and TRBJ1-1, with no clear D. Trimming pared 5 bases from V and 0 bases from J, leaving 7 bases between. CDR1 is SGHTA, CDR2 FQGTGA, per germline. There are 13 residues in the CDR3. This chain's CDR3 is CASSLALNTEAFF. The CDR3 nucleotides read TGTGCCAGCAGCCTAGCTCTGAACACTGAAGCTTTCTTT.

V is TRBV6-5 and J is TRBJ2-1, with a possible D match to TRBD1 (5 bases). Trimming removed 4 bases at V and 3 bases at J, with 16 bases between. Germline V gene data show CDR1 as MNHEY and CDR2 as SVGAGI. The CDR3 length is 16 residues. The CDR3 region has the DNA TGTGCCAGCAGTTCTAAGGGGCAGGGTTACTACAATGAGCAGTTCTTC. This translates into CASSSKGQGYYNEQFF.

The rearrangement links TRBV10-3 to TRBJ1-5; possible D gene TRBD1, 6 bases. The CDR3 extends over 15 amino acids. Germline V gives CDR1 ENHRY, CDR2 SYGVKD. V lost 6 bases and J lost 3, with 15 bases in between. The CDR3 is CAISPRGLNNQPQHF. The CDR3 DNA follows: TGTGCCATCAGCCCCAGGGGTCTGAACAATCAGCCCCAGCATTTT.

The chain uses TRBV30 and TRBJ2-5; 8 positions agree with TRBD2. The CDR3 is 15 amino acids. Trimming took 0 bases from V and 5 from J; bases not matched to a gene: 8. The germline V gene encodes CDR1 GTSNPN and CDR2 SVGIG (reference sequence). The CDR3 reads CAWSVPRGGRETQYF. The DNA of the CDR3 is TGTGCCTGGAGTGTACCCCGTGGCGGGAGGGAGACCCAGTACTTC.

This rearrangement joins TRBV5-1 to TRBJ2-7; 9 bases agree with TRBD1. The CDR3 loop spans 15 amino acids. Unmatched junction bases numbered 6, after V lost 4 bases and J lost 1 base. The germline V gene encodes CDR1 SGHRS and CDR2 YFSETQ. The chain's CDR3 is CASSAGQGSSYEQYF. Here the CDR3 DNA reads TGCGCCAGCAGCGCAGGACAGGGGTCTTCCTACGAGCAGTACTTC.

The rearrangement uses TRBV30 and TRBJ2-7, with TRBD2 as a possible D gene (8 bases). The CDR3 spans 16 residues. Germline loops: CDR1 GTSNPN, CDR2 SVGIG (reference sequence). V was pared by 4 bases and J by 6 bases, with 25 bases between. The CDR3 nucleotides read TGTGCCTGGAACAGGGGCTCGGGACTAGGGGCGATCGAGCAGTACTTC. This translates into CAWNRGSGLGAIEQYF.

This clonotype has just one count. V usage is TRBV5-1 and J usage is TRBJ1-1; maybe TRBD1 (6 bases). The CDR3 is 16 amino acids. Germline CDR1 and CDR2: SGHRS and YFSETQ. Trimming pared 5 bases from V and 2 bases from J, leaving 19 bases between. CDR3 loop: CASRYHGGRENTEAFF. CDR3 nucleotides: TGCGCCAGCAGATACCATGGGGGCAGGGAAAACACTGAAGCTTTCTTT.

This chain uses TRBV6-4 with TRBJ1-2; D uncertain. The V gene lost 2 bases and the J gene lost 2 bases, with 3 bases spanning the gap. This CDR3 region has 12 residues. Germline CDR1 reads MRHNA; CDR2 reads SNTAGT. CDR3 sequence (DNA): TGTGCCAGCAGTGACGAGAACTATGGCTACACCTTC. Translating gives CASSDENYGYTF.

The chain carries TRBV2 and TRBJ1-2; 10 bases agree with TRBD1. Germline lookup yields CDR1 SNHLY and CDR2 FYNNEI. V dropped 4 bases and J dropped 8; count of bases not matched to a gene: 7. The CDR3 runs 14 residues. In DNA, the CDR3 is TGTGCCAGCAGTGCTGGGACAGGGGTCGACGGCTACACCTTC. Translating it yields CASSAGTGVDGYTF. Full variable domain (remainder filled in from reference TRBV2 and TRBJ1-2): EPEVTQTPSHQVTQMGQEVILRCVPISNHLYFYWYRQILGQKVEFLVSFYNNEISEKSEIFDDQFSVERPDGSNFTLKIRSTKLEDSAMYFCASSAGTGVDGYTFGSGTRLTVV.

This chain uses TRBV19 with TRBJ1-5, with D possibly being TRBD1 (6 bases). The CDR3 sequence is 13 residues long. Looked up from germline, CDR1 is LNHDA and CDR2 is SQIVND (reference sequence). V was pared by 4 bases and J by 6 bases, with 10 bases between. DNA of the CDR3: TGTGCCAGTAGTACAGGGACAATTCAGCCCCAGCATTTT. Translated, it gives CASSTGTIQPQHF.

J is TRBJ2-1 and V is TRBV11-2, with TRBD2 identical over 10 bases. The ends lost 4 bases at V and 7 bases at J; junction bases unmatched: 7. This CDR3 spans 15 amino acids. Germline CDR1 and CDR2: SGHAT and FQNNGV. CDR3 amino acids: CASSSSGSLRNEQFF. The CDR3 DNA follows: TGTGCCAGCAGCTCTAGCGGGAGTTTGCGGAATGAGCAGTTCTTC. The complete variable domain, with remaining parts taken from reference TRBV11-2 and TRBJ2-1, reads EAGVAQSPRYKIIEKRQSVAFWCNPISGHATLYWYQQILGQGPKLLIQFQNNGVVDDSQLPKDRFSAERLKGVDSTLKIQPAKLEDSAVYLCASSSSGSLRNEQFFGPGTRLTVL.

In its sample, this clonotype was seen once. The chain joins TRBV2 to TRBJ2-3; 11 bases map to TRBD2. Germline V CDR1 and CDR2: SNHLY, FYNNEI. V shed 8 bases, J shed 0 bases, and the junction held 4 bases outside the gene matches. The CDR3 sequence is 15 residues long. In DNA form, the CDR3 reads TGTGCCAGCCCTTGGACTAGCGGGAGCACAGATACGCAGTATTTT. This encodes CASPWTSGSTDTQYF.

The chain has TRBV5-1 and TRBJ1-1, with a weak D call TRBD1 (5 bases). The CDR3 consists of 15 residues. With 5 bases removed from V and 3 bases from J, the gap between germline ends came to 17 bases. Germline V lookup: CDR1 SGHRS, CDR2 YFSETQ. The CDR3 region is CASRVGQPWDTEAFF. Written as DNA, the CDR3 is TGCGCCAGCAGGGTCGGACAACCTTGGGACACTGAAGCTTTCTTT.

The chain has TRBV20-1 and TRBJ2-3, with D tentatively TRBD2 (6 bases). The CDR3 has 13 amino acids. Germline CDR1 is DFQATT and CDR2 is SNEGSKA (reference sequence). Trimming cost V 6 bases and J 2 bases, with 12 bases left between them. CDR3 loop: CSATTRNTDTQYF. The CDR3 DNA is TGCAGTGCCACGACTAGAAACACAGATACGCAGTATTTT.

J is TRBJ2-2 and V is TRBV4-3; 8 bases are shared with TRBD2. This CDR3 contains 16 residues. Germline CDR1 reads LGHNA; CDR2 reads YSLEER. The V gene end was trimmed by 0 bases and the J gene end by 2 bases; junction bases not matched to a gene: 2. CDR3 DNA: TGCGCCAGCAGCCAAGATACTAGCGGTAACACCGGGGAGCTGTTTTTT. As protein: CASSQDTSGNTGELFF.

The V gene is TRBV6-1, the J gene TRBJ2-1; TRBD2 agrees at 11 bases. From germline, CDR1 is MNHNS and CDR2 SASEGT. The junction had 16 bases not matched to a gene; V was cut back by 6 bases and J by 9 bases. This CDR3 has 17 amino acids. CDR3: CASSRTSGSIFASEQFF. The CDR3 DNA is TGTGCCAGCAGCCGAACTAGCGGGAGCATTTTCGCCAGTGAGCAGTTCTTC.

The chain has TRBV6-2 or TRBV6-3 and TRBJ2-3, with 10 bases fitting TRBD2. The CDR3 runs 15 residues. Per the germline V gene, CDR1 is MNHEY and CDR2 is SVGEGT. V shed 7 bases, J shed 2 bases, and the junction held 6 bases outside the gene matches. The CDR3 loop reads CASTPSGRVTDTQYF. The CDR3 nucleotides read TGTGCCAGCACCCCCAGCGGGAGGGTCACAGATACGCAGTATTTT.

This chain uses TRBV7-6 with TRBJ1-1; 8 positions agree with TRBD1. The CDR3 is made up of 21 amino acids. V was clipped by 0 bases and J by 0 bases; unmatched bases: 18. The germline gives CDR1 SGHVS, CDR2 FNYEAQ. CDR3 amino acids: CASSLAPLSTGGKGMNTEAFF. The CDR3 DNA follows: TGTGCCAGCAGCTTAGCCCCCCTTTCCACAGGGGGAAAAGGGATGAACACTGAAGCTTTCTTT.

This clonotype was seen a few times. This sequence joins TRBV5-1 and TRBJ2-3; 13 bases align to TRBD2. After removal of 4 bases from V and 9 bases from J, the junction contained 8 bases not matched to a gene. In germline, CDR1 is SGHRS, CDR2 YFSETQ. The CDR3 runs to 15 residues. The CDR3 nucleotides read TGCGCCAGCAGCCCCGGGACTAGCGGGACTCTAACGCAGTATTTT. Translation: CASSPGTSGTLTQYF.

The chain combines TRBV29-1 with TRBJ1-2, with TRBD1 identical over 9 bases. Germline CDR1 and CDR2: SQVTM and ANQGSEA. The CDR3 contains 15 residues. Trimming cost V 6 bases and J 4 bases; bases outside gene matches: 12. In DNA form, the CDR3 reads TGCAGCGTGGTACCCGGGACAGGGCCTCCCTATGGCTACACCTTC. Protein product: CSVVPGTGPPYGYTF. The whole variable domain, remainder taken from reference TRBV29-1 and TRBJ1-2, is SAVISQKPSRDICQRGTSLTIQCQVDSQVTMMFWYRQQPGQSLTLIATANQGSEATYESGFVIDKFPISRPNLTFSTLTVSNMSPEDSSIYLCSVVPGTGPPYGYTFGSGTRLTVV.

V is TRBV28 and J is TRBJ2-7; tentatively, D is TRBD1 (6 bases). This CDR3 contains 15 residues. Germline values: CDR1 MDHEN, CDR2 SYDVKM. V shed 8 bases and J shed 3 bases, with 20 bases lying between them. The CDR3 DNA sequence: TGTGCCAGCGTTTTATCTACAGGGATTCGCTACGAGCAGTACTTC. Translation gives CASVLSTGIRYEQYF.